This T cell receptor beta chain was identified during a study of T cell responses to AZD1222 COVID-19 vaccine. Study-level background: Second-dose intervals of approximately 4 or approximately 12 weeks were pooled.

Comments on this clone: Its antigen is not known.

Sequencing was performed with immunoSEQ multiplex PCR; in TCRdb, only in-frame clones are kept and a portion is missing. The profile shows 100,000 to 150,000 clones, over 75% of them singletons. Study findings and constraints: Regions 160-218 and 743-854 held dominance among vaccine-associated CD4 TCRs, which spanned spike. Regions left unmutated in variants are reportedly the target of nearly half of spike-specific TCRs. Most donors were white British and more were female, and clonal diversity was possibly underestimated.

The CDR3 has 17 amino acids. Trimming took off 0 bases at V and 2 bases at J, with 16 bases between the two ends. CDR1 is LNHDA, CDR2 SQIVND, per germline (reference sequence). This sequence originates from an adult in good health. J is TRBJ1-2 and V is TRBV19, with a tentative D call TRBD1 (6 bases). Specimen: peripheral blood, collected on day 0 of AZD1222 vaccination. The CDR3 DNA reads TGTGCCAGTAGTATAGAAGACCATGGACAGCTGAACTATGGCTACACCTTC. Translating gives CASSIEDHGQLNYGYTF.